Included here is one T cell receptor (beta chain) sequence, with context. Its antigen is still unknown. This entry comes from a study of blood T cells in healthy people across ages. Study-wide findings and caveats: The fall in TCR beta diversity per million T cells was roughly linear with age. One million T cells yielded diversity estimates that were considered underestimates.

The CDR3 is made up of 16 amino acids. Losses at the gene ends were 4 bases for V and 9 bases for J; bases not matched to a gene: 11. Germline loops: CDR1 WSHSY, CDR2 SAAADI. A J-beta primer mix and a sample-barcoded 5' primer were used in a second PCR of about 6 to 12 cycles. TCRdb independently ran MiXCR on the 5' RACE reads; one entry per CDR3 protein. The sample lists roughly 700,000 distinct CDR3 sequences; 32% were seen once. This rearrangement joins TRBV10-2 to TRBJ2-1; 11 nucleotides agree with TRBD2. Sequencing input: blood. This receptor was taken from a woman of 80 years or more in good health. CDR3 bases: TGCGCCAGCAGTGTGGGACTAGCGGCCTCCGGCGGTGAGCAGTTCTTC. The encoded protein is CASSVGLAASGGEQFF.